This TCR beta chain was observed in a study of early T cells in non-severe SARS-CoV-2 infection. The junction had 7 bases not matched to a gene; V was cut back by 0 bases and J by 3 bases. The CDR3 sequence is 17 residues long. Per the germline V gene, CDR1 is DFQATT and CDR2 is SNEGSKA (reference sequence). Unique molecular identifiers were attached to individual cDNA molecules. TCRdb called the 5' RACE reads again in MiXCR, with one record for every CDR3 protein. The profile shows approximately 73,000 distinct CDR3 sequences, around 11% of them singletons. The chain employs TRBV20-1 and TRBJ2-1; 11 nucleotides match TRBD2. This receptor was identified in an adult who was a healthcare worker with PCR-confirmed SARS-CoV-2 infection or an uninfected control (not recorded which). Sequenced input: whole blood. The CDR3 DNA reads TGCAGTGCTAGAGATCTACTAGCGGGGGCCTACTACAATGAGCAGTTCTTC. This gives the protein CSARDLLAGAYYNEQFF.